The clone carrying this T cell receptor (beta chain) has only one observation. The sample is drawn from a study of patients and donors after allogeneic stem cell transplantation. V gave up 2 bases and J gave up 6 bases, with 14 bases separating them. This CDR3 contains 13 residues. Germline V gene lookup returns CDR1 SQVTM and CDR2 ANQGSEA. Each CDR3 protein gets one entry after TCRdb re-called the RT-PCR reads with MiXCR. This table holds over 150,000 distinct CDR3 sequences, 41% found once. The chain has TRBV29-1 and TRBJ2-7; D possibly corresponds to TRBD2 (6 bases). The TCR sequence derives from a human donor who was either an allogeneic HSCT recipient or a stem cell or donor lymphocyte infusion donor (not recorded which). It is not recorded whose cells these are; they may come from a transplant donor. Sequencing was performed on blood, either unsorted or a sorted T cell fraction (not recorded which). The CDR3 spells CSVERGGLSEQYF. The DNA of the CDR3 is TGCAGCGTTGAAAGGGGAGGTTTAAGCGAGCAGTACTTC.